The 30 T cell receptor beta chains reported below all come from one sample, sequenced in a study of identifying expanded T cells in peripheral blood. TCRdb's table, derived via immunoSEQ multiplex PCR, lists solely in-frame clones and lacks some. The table shows approximately 83,000 clones, with around 84% occurring only once. Sequencing input: blood. The origin of the receptors is a person between 18 and 75 years old in good health.

This clone was picked up many times. The rearrangement links TRBV6-5 to TRBJ1-2, with 7 nucleotides matching TRBD1. The V and J ends lost 5 bases and 5 bases, in that order; junction bases with no gene match: 8. The CDR3 is 14 residues long. Germline V gene lookup returns CDR1 MNHEY and CDR2 SVGAGI. This CDR3 is CASSADRAPYGYTF. Here the CDR3 DNA reads TGTGCCAGCAGTGCCGACAGGGCCCCTTATGGCTACACCTTC.

In DNA, the CDR3 is TGTGCCAGTAGATTCACACAGTACAATTCACCCCTCCACTTT. Amino acid sequence: CASRFTQYNSPLHF. The chain combines TRBV19 with TRBJ1-6, with no clear D. CDR1 is LNHDA and CDR2 is SQIVND in the germline V gene (reference sequence). The ends were cut back, 6 bases at V and 7 bases at J, with 13 bases in the middle. The CDR3 is made up of 14 amino acids.

This chain joins TRBV7-2 and TRBJ1-1; D may be TRBD1 (5 bases). Trimming stripped 5 bases from V and 4 bases from J, with 17 bases between. CDR1 SGHTA and CDR2 FQGNSA come from the germline V gene. This CDR3 has 15 residues. CDR3 in amino acids: CASSPGLTWGTEAFF. CDR3 nucleotides: TGTGCCAGCAGCCCGGGACTGACTTGGGGCACTGAAGCTTTCTTT.

The chain links TRBV6-5 to TRBJ2-2; D call uncertain. The CDR3 has 14 amino acids. V lost 2 bases and J 2 bases, leaving 6 bases between the germline ends. Germline CDR1 and CDR2: MNHEY and SVGAGI. Written as DNA, the CDR3 is TGTGCCAGCAGTTACACCAGAAACACCGGGGAGCTGTTTTTT. It encodes CASSYTRNTGELFF.

CDR3 residues: CAISELAFRTEAFF. Here the CDR3 DNA reads TGTGCCATCAGTGAGTTGGCCTTCCGGACTGAAGCTTTCTTT. The V call is TRBV10-3, the J call TRBJ1-1; unclear D gene. The CDR3 sequence is 14 residues long. Per the germline V gene, CDR1 is ENHRY and CDR2 is SYGVKD. Trimming took 1 base from V and 5 from J, leaving 11 bases between them.

The V and J genes are TRBV7-9 and TRBJ1-1, with TRBD1 as a possible D gene (5 bases). The CDR3 contains 14 residues. Trimming took 2 bases from V and 6 from J, leaving 13 bases between them. CDR1 and CDR2 from the germline V gene are SEHNR and FQNEAQ (reference sequence). CDR3 region: CASSLTQGSPEAFF. CDR3 coding DNA: TGTGCCAGCAGCTTAACTCAGGGATCCCCTGAAGCTTTCTTT.

The chain recombines TRBV29-1 with TRBJ1-1; D uncertain. Germline V gene data show CDR1 as SQVTM and CDR2 as ANQGSEA. CDR3 length equals 13 residues. V lost 5 bases and J lost 10, with 20 bases in between. The CDR3 bases are TGCAGCGTTCAATGGACTCTGATTGGGAGAGCTTTCTTT. Translating gives CSVQWTLIGRAFF. Drawing the rest from reference TRBV29-1 and TRBJ1-1, the complete variable domain is SAVISQKPSRDICQRGTSLTIQCQVDSQVTMMFWYRQQPGQSLTLIATANQGSEATYESGFVIDKFPISRPNLTFSTLTVSNMSPEDSSIYLCSVQWTLIGRAFFGQGTRLTVV.

This clone was observed once. This chain connects TRBV7-2 to TRBJ2-3, with D perhaps matching TRBD2 (6 bases). V was clipped by 4 bases and J by 5 bases, with 16 bases between them. Germline CDR1 and CDR2: SGHTA and FQGNSA. The CDR3 has 15 amino acids. CDR3 protein: CASSSVRDSLDTQYF. Here the CDR3 DNA reads TGTGCCAGCAGCTCCGTCCGGGACTCCCTAGATACGCAGTATTTT. Combining the CDR3 with reference TRBV7-2 and TRBJ2-3 gives the whole variable domain GAGVSQSPSNKVTEKGKDVELRCDPISGHTALYWYRQSLGQGLEFLIYFQGNSAPDKSGLPSDRFSAERTGGSVSTLTIQRTQQEDSAVYLCASSSVRDSLDTQYFGPGTRLTVL.

The gene calls are TRBV6-6 and TRBJ1-6, with D possibly matching TRBD1 (5 bases). This CDR3 comprises 16 residues. V gave up 6 bases and J gave up 9 bases, with 21 bases separating them. Germline V lookup: CDR1 MNHNY, CDR2 SVGAGI (reference sequence). The CDR3: CASRDHRGAGSSPLHF. The CDR3 DNA reads as TGTGCCAGCAGAGACCATAGGGGCGCGGGGAGTTCACCCCTCCACTTT.

V is TRBV30 and J is TRBJ1-1; D gene unclear. The CDR3 extends over 13 amino acids. Per germline, CDR1 GTSNPN and CDR2 SVGIG (reference sequence). V lost 7 bases and J 1 base, leaving 13 bases between the germline ends. CDR3 protein: CASKQQKNTEAFF. The CDR3 nucleotides read TGTGCCTCAAAACAGCAGAAGAACACTGAAGCTTTCTTT.

As to this clone: This sample includes further DNA sequences coding for the same CDR3. V usage is TRBV9 and J usage is TRBJ2-2, with D unresolved. Between the trimmed V and J ends, which lost 0 bases and 2 bases, there was a span of 2 bases. This CDR3 is 13 amino acids long. Per germline, CDR1 SGDLS and CDR2 YYNGEE. In DNA form, the CDR3 reads TGTGCCAGCAGCGTAGGAAACACCGGGGAGCTGTTTTTT. Its protein is CASSVGNTGELFF.

V and J are TRBV30 and TRBJ1-1; D unclear. The V gene's germline CDR1 is GTSNPN and CDR2 SVGIG (reference sequence). This CDR3 spans 14 amino acids. V dropped 0 bases and J dropped 5 bases, with 13 bases sitting between them. In DNA form, the CDR3 reads TGTGCCTGGAGTGTATACCAGACGCGGACTGAAGCTTTCTTT. As protein: CAWSVYQTRTEAFF.

V usage is TRBV2 and J usage is TRBJ1-1; D perhaps matches TRBD1 (5 bases). With 7 bases removed from V and 1 base from J, the gap between germline ends came to 13 bases. CDR3 size: 14 residues. Germline V gene data show CDR1 as SNHLY and CDR2 as FYNNEI. The CDR3 DNA follows: TGTGCCAGCAACATCGTGACAGCGAACACTGAAGCTTTCTTT. This gives the protein CASNIVTANTEAFF. The whole variable domain, filled in from reference TRBV2 and TRBJ1-1, reads EPEVTQTPSHQVTQMGQEVILRCVPISNHLYFYWYRQILGQKVEFLVSFYNNEISEKSEIFDDQFSVERPDGSNFTLKIRSTKLEDSAMYFCASNIVTANTEAFFGQGTRLTVV.

The J gene is TRBJ1-1, the V gene TRBV19; 7 nucleotides line up with TRBD1. Germline trimming cut 6 bases from V and 0 bases from J; bases unmatched to any gene: 13. The germline CDR1 and CDR2 sequences are LNHDA and SQIVND (reference sequence). The CDR3 has 17 residues. In DNA, the CDR3 is TGTGCCAGTAGGGGACAGCCGTCTACCTTTATGAACACTGAAGCTTTCTTT. The encoded protein is CASRGQPSTFMNTEAFF. Complete variable domain (other parts from reference TRBV19 and TRBJ1-1): DGGITQSPKYLFRKEGQNVTLSCEQNLNHDAMYWYRQDPGQGLRLIYYSQIVNDFQKGDIAEGYSVSREKKESFPLTVTSAQKNPTAFYLCASRGQPSTFMNTEAFFGQGTRLTVV.

This chain links TRBV6-4 with TRBJ2-7; 9 bases are shared with TRBD1. The length of the CDR3 is 14 residues. The junction had 9 bases not matched to a gene; V was cut back by 4 bases and J by 8 bases. CDR1 is MRHNA and CDR2 is SNTAGT in the germline V gene. The CDR3 region is CASSGTGEFCKQYF. CDR3 nucleotides: TGTGCCAGCAGTGGGACAGGGGAATTTTGCAAGCAGTACTTC.

The gene calls are TRBV5-6 and TRBJ2-7; unclear D gene. The CDR3 has 14 amino acids. Germline CDR1 SGHDT, CDR2 YYEEEE. V lost 4 bases, J lost 3 bases, and 14 bases lay in between. CDR3 bases: TGTGCCAGCAGCCCGGGTAATTTAGGCTACGAGCAGTACTTC. It is translated as CASSPGNLGYEQYF.

As DNA, the CDR3 is TGTGCCAGCAGTACCCGGGACAGGGGTGAAAAACTGTTTTTT. Amino acids: CASSTRDRGEKLFF. The chain combines TRBV7-9 with TRBJ1-4; 10 nucleotides agree with TRBD1. CDR1 is SEHNR and CDR2 is FQNEAQ in the germline V gene (reference sequence). The CDR3 covers 14 residues. V lost 6 bases to trimming and J lost 7 bases; unmatched junction nucleotides: 5.

The J gene is TRBJ2-3, the V gene TRBV10-3, with D uncertain. The V gene's germline CDR1 is ENHRY and CDR2 SYGVKD. This CDR3 contains 15 residues. V was clipped by 3 bases and J by 0 bases, with 10 bases between them. The CDR3 protein is CAISDPAASTDTQYF. The CDR3, as DNA: TGTGCCATCAGTGACCCGGCGGCTAGCACAGATACGCAGTATTTT.

The chain joins TRBV15 to TRBJ2-1; 10 nucleotides align to TRBD2. In germline, CDR1 is LNHNV, CDR2 YYDKDF (reference sequence). The CDR3 has 13 residues. With V trimmed by 2 bases and J by 13 bases, 5 bases remained unmatched. Written as DNA, the CDR3 is TGTGCCACCAGCAGAACCCTAGCGGGGGAACAGTTCTTC. It specifies CATSRTLAGEQFF.

This chain connects TRBV5-1 to TRBJ2-3; the D is unclear. There are 16 residues in the CDR3. V was cut by 4 bases and J by 1 base, with 16 bases left in between. The germline gives CDR1 SGHRS, CDR2 YFSETQ. CDR3 amino acids: CASSRGRPGGTDTQYF. The CDR3, as DNA: TGCGCCAGCAGCCGAGGACGGCCGGGCGGCACAGATACGCAGTATTTT.

V is TRBV7-2 and J is TRBJ1-1; D not resolved. The CDR3 runs to 15 residues. The V gene's germline CDR1 is SGHTA and CDR2 FQGNSA. V lost 0 bases to trimming and J lost 0 bases, with 8 bases between them. CDR3 in amino acids: CASSLAMVMNTEAFF. CDR3 bases: TGTGCCAGCAGCTTAGCGATGGTCATGAACACTGAAGCTTTCTTT. Using reference TRBV7-2 and TRBJ1-1 for the parts outside the CDR3, the full variable domain is GAGVSQSPSNKVTEKGKDVELRCDPISGHTALYWYRQSLGQGLEFLIYFQGNSAPDKSGLPSDRFSAERTGGSVSTLTIQRTQQEDSAVYLCASSLAMVMNTEAFFGQGTRLTVV.

The chain joins TRBV6-5 to TRBJ1-6; perhaps TRBD1 as D (6 bases). With 0 bases removed from V and 5 bases from J, the gap between germline ends came to 11 bases. Germline V gene sequence: CDR1 MNHEY, CDR2 SVGAGI. This CDR3 has 16 residues. DNA of the CDR3: TGTGCCAGCAGTTACTCGGTCAGGGGAAATAATTCACCCCTCCACTTT. Translating gives CASSYSVRGNNSPLHF.

DNA for the CDR3: TGCGCCAGCAGCTCTCAGGGTGACGCAGATACGCAGTATTTT. The encoded protein is CASSSQGDADTQYF. The rearrangement joins TRBV5-1 to TRBJ2-3; possibly TRBD1 for D (5 bases). CDR1 is SGHRS, CDR2 YFSETQ, per germline. V was shortened by 3 bases and J by 4 bases, with 12 bases between the two germline ends. The CDR3 is 14 residues long.

V and J are TRBV27 and TRBJ2-3; D may correspond to TRBD1 or TRBD2 (6 bases each). Trimming took 5 bases from V and 0 from J, leaving 27 bases between them. The CDR3 contains 20 residues. Germline values: CDR1 MNHEY, CDR2 SMNVEV (reference sequence). The CDR3 nucleotides read TGTGCCAGCAGTCTAAACAGGGCTAGCGTCGGAGCACTAAGCACAGATACGCAGTATTTT. It codes for CASSLNRASVGALSTDTQYF.

The gene calls are TRBV7-2 and TRBJ2-5; D call uncertain. The germline V gene has CDR1 SGHTA and CDR2 FQGNSA. CDR3 length: 14 residues. Trimming pared 4 bases from V and 2 bases from J, leaving 11 bases between. Here the CDR3 reads CASSSAWWQETQYF. CDR3 in DNA: TGTGCCAGCAGCTCAGCATGGTGGCAAGAGACCCAGTACTTC.

The chain employs TRBV25-1 and TRBJ2-5; 8 positions agree with TRBD2. The J call may be faulty, since TRBJ2-7 better matches the DNA end. The germline V gene encodes CDR1 MGHDK and CDR2 SYGVNS. The CDR3 consists of 12 residues. The CDR3 region is CASSPGGGEQYF. The DNA of the CDR3 is TGTGCCAGCAGTCCGGGGGGGGGCGAGCAGTACTTC.

This clone was counted once. The chain is built from TRBV7-9 and TRBJ2-5; D may be TRBD2 (6 bases). Per germline, CDR1 SEHNR and CDR2 FQNEAQ (reference sequence). The CDR3 length is 13 residues. Trimming pared 7 bases from V and 5 bases from J, leaving 14 bases between. For the CDR3, the DNA is TGTGCCAGCAAGCGCGGGGATTTGGAGACCCAGTACTTC. This encodes CASKRGDLETQYF.

In its sample, this clone was seen a few times. The chain links TRBV28 to TRBJ1-1; no clear D. Trimming pared 7 bases from V and 1 base from J, leaving 4 bases between. The CDR3 runs 11 residues. Germline assignment: CDR1 MDHEN and CDR2 SYDVKM. CDR3 bases: TGTGCCAGCATGGGGAACACTGAAGCTTTCTTT. Amino acids: CASMGNTEAFF.

This clone was seen more than once but under ten times. The chain uses TRBV30 and TRBJ2-7; D might be TRBD1 (6 bases). The CDR3 has 13 amino acids. Trimming removed 5 bases from V and 4 bases from J, with 15 bases in between. Per the germline V gene, CDR1 is GTSNPN and CDR2 is SVGIG (reference sequence). Here the CDR3 DNA reads TGTGCCTGGCACAGGGATGGCAGATACGAGCAGTACTTC. This encodes CAWHRDGRYEQYF.

The chain joins TRBV27 to TRBJ1-1; D is uncertain. Germline V CDR1 and CDR2: MNHEY, SMNVEV (reference sequence). This CDR3 contains 13 residues. V dropped 2 bases and J dropped 5 bases, with 9 bases sitting between them. The CDR3 reads CASSLGVGTEAFF. In DNA form, the CDR3 reads TGTGCCAGCAGTTTAGGCGTGGGAACTGAAGCTTTCTTT.